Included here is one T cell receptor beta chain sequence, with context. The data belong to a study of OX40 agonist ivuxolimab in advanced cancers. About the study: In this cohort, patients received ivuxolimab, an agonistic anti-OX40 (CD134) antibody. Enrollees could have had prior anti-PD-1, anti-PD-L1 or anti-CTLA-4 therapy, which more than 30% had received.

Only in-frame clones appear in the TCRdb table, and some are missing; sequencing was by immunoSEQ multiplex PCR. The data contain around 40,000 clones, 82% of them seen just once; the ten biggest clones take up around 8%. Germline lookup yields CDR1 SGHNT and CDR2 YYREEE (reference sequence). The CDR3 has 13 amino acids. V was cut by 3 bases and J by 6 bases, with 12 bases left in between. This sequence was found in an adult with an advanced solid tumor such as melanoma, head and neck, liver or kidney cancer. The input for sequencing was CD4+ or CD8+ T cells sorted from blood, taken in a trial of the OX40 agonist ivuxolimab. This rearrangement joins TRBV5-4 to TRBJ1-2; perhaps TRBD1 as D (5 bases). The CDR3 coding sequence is TGTGCCAGCAGCTACGGGACCCCGGATGGCTACACCTTC. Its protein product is CASSYGTPDGYTF.